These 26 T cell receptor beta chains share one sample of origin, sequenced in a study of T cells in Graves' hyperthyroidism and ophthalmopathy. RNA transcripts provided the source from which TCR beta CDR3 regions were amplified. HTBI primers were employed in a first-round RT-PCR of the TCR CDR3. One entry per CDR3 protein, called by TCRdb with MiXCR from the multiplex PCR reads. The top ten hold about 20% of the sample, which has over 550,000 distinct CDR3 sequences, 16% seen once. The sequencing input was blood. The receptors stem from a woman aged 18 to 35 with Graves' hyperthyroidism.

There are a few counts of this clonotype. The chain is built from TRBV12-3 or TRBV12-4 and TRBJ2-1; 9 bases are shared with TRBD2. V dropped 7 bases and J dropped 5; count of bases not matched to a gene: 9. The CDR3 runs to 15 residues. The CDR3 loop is CASNPTSGNNNEQFF. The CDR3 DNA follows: TGTGCCAGCAACCCGACTAGCGGCAATAACAATGAGCAGTTCTTC.

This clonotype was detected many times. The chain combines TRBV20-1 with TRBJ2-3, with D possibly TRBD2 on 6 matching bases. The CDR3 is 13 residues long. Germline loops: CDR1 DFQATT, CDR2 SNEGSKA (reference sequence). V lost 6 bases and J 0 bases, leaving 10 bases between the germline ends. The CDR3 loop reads CSARDLSTDTQYF. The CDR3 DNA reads TGCAGTGCCCGGGACTTAAGCACAGATACGCAGTATTTT.

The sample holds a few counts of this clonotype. The CDR3 sequence: CASTLESSGANVLTF. CDR3 coding DNA: TGTGCCAGCACCCTGGAGTCCTCTGGGGCCAACGTCCTGACTTTC. The rearrangement uses TRBV14 and TRBJ2-6; D not resolved. The germline CDR1 and CDR2 sequences are SGHDN and FVKESK. This CDR3 comprises 15 residues. Trimming removed 7 bases from V and 0 bases from J, with 10 bases in between.

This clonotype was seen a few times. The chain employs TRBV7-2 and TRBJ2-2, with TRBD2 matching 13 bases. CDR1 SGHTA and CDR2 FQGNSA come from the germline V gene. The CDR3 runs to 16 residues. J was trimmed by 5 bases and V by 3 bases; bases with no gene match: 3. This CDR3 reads CASSLGLAGFTGELFF. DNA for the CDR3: TGTGCCAGCAGCTTGGGACTAGCGGGATTTACCGGGGAGCTGTTTTTT.

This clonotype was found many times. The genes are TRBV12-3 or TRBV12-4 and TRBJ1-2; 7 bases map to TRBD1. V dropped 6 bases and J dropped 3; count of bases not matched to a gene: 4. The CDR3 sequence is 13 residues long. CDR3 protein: CASSPTGDYGYTF. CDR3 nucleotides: TGTGCCAGCAGCCCCACAGGGGACTATGGCTACACCTTC.

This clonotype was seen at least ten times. CDR3 region: CATRRAGEEETQYF. DNA for the CDR3: TGTGCCACCAGGCGGGCGGGAGAAGAAGAGACCCAGTACTTC. The rearrangement links TRBV15 to TRBJ2-5, with TRBD2 matching over 7 bases. CDR3 length: 14 residues. The ends lost 6 bases at V and 3 bases at J; junction bases unmatched: 7. Germline V gene lookup returns CDR1 LNHNV and CDR2 YYDKDF (reference sequence).

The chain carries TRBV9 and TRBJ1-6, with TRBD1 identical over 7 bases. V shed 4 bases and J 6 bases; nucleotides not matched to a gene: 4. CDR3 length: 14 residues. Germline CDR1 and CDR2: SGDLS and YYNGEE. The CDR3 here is CASSRDSLNSPLHF. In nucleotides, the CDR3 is TGTGCCAGCAGCCGGGACAGCCTTAATTCACCCCTCCACTTT.

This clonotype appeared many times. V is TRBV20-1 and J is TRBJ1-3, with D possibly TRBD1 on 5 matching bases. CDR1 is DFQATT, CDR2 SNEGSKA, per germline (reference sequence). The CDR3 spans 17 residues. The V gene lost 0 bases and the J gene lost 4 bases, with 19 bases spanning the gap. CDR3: CSARDVRLGASGNTIYF. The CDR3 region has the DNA TGCAGTGCTAGAGATGTGAGATTAGGGGCTTCAGGAAACACCATATATTTT.

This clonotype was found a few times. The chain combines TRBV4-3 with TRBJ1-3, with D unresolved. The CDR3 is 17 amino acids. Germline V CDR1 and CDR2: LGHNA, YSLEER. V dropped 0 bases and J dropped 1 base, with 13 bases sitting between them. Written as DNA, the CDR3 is TGCGCCAGCAGCCAAGATAGGGCGGGATCGTCTGGAAACACCATATATTTT. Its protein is CASSQDRAGSSGNTIYF.

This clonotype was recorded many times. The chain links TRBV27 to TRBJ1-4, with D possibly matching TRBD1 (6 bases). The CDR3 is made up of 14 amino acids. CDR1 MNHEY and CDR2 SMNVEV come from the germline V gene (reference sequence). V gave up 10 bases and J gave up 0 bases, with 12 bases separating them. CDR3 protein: CATRTGPTNEKLFF. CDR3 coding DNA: TGTGCCACCCGCACAGGGCCAACTAATGAAAAACTGTTTTTT.

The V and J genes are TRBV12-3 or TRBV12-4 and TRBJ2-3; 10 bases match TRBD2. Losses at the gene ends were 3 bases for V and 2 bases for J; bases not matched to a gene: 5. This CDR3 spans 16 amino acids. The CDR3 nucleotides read TGTGCCAGCAGTTTGACTAGCGGGCTTACCACAGATACGCAGTATTTT. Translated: CASSLTSGLTTDTQYF.

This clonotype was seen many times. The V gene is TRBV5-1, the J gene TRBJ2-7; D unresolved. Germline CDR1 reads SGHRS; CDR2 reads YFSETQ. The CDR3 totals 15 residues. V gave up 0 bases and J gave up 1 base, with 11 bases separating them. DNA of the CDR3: TGCGCCAGCAGCTTGGCCTGGGGTTCGTCCTACGAGCAGTACTTC. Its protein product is CASSLAWGSSYEQYF.

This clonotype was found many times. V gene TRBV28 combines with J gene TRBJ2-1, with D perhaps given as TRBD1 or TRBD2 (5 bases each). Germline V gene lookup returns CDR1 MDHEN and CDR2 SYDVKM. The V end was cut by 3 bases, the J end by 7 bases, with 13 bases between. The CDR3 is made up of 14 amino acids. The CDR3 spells CASSFLGRQNEQFF. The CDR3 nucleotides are TGTGCCAGCAGTTTTCTGGGACGCCAGAATGAGCAGTTCTTC.

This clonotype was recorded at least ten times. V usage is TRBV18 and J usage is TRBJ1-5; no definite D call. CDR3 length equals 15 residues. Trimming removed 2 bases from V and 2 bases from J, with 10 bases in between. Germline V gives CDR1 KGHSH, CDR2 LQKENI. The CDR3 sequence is CASSPGMRGNQPQHF. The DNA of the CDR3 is TGTGCCAGCTCACCAGGGATGAGGGGCAATCAGCCCCAGCATTTT.

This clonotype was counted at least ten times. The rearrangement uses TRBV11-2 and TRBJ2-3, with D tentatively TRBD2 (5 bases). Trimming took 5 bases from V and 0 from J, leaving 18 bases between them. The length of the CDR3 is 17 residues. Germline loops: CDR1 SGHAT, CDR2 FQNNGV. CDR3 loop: CASSSGLSFFSTDTQYF. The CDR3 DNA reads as TGTGCCAGCAGCAGTGGACTTTCTTTCTTTAGCACAGATACGCAGTATTTT. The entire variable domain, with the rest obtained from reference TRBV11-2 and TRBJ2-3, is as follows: EAGVAQSPRYKIIEKRQSVAFWCNPISGHATLYWYQQILGQGPKLLIQFQNNGVVDDSQLPKDRFSAERLKGVDSTLKIQPAKLEDSAVYLCASSSGLSFFSTDTQYFGPGTRLTVL.

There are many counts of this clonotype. The CDR3 bases are TGTGCCAGCTCGATCACCGACGGGGGAGAGACCCAGTACTTC. It yields the protein CASSITDGGETQYF. The chain employs TRBV18 and TRBJ2-5; possible D gene TRBD2, 6 bases. Germline CDR1 KGHSH, CDR2 LQKENI. Deletions cut 6 bases from V and 4 bases from J, with 15 bases between. CDR3 length: 14 residues. Based on the CDR3 plus reference TRBV18 and TRBJ2-5, the full variable domain is NAGVMQNPRHLVRRRGQEARLRCSPMKGHSHVYWYRQLPEEGLKFMVYLQKENIIDESGMPKERFSAEFPKEGPSILRIQQVVRGDSAAYFCASSITDGGETQYFGPGTRLLVL.

CDR3 protein: CSVAHNYGYTF. As DNA, the CDR3 is TGCAGCGTTGCCCATAACTATGGCTACACCTTC. The chain is built from TRBV29-1 and TRBJ1-2, with D uncertain. Per germline, CDR1 SQVTM and CDR2 ANQGSEA. The V and J ends lost 4 bases and 1 base respectively, with 4 bases between them. The CDR3 covers 11 residues.

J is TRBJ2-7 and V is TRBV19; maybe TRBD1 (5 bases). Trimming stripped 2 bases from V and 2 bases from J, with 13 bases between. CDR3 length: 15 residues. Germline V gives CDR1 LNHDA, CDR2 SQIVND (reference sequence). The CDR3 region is CASSILRQPTYEQYF. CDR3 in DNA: TGTGCCAGTAGTATACTACGACAGCCGACCTACGAGCAGTACTTC.

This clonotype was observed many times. CDR3 sequence: CASSPRGSGANVLTF. DNA of the CDR3: TGTGCCAGCAGCCCTCGAGGCTCTGGGGCCAACGTCCTGACTTTC. The chain couples TRBV7-3 to TRBJ2-6; D is unresolved. Trimming stripped 5 bases from V and 0 bases from J, with 8 bases between. The V gene's germline CDR1 is SGHTA and CDR2 FQGTGA. The CDR3 sequence is 15 residues long.

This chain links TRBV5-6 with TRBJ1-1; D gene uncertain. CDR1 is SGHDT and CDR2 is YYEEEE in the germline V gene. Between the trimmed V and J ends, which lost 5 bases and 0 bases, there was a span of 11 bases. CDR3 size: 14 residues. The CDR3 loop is CASSPQWMNTEAFF. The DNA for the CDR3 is TGTGCCAGCAGTCCACAGTGGATGAACACTGAAGCTTTCTTT. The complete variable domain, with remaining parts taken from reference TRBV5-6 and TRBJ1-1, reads DAGVTQSPTHLIKTRGQQVTLRCSPKSGHDTVSWYQQALGQGPQFIFQYYEEEERQRGNFPDRFSGHQFPNYSSELNVNALLLGDSALYLCASSPQWMNTEAFFGQGTRLTVV.

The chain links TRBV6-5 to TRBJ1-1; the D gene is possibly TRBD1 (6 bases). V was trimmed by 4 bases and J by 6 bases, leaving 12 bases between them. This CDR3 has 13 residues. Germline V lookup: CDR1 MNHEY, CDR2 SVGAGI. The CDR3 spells CASSSAGAPEAFF. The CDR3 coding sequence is TGTGCCAGCAGTTCGGCAGGGGCCCCTGAAGCTTTCTTT.

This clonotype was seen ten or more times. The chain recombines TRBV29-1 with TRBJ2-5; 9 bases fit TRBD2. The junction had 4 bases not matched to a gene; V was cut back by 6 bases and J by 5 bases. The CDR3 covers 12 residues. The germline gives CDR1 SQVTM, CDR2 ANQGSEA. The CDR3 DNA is TGCAGCGTGGGTAGCGGGAGCGAGACCCAGTACTTC. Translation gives CSVGSGSETQYF. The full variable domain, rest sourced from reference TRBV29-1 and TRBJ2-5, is SAVISQKPSRDICQRGTSLTIQCQVDSQVTMMFWYRQQPGQSLTLIATANQGSEATYESGFVIDKFPISRPNLTFSTLTVSNMSPEDSSIYLCSVGSGSETQYFGPGTRLLVL.

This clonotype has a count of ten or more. DNA of the CDR3: TGTGCCAGCTCACCACAGGGACAGAACACTGAAGCTTTCTTT. It encodes CASSPQGQNTEAFF. This chain links TRBV18 with TRBJ1-1; possible D gene TRBD1, 6 bases. Trimming pared 1 base from V and 1 base from J, leaving 7 bases between. The CDR3 extends over 14 amino acids. Germline-derived CDR1 and CDR2 are KGHSH and LQKENI.

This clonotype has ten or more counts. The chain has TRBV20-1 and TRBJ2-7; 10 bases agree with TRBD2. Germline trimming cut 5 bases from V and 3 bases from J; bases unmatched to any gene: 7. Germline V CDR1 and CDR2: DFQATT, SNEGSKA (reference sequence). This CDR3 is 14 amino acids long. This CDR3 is CSAQAGGPNYEQYF. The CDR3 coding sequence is TGCAGTGCTCAAGCGGGAGGGCCCAACTACGAGCAGTACTTC.

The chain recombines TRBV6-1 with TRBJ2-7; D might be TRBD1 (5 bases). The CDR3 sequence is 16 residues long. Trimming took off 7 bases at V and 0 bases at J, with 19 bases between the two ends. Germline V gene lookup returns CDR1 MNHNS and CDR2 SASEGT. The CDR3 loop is CASTGRWKDNSYEQYF. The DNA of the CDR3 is TGTGCCAGCACCGGACGGTGGAAGGACAACTCCTACGAGCAGTACTTC.

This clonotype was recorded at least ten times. The DNA for the CDR3 is TGCGCCAGCAGCTTGGTACGGGACAGACAAGAGACCCAGTACTTC. Translated: CASSLVRDRQETQYF. The rearrangement joins TRBV5-1 to TRBJ2-5; 7 bases are a match to TRBD1. Germline V gene sequence: CDR1 SGHRS, CDR2 YFSETQ. Unmatched junction bases numbered 4, after V lost 0 bases and J lost 2 bases. The length of the CDR3 is 15 residues.